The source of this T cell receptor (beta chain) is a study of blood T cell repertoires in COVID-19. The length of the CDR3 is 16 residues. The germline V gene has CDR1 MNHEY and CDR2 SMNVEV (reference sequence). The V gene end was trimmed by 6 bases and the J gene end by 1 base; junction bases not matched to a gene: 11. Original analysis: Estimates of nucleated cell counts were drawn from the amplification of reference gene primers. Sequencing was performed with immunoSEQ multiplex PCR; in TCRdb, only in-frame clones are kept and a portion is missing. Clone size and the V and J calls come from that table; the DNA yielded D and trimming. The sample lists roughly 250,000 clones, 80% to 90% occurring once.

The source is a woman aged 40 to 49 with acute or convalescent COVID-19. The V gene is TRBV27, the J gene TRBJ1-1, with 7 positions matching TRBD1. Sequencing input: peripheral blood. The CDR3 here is CASRIEGGRWNTEAFF. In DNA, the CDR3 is TGTGCCAGCAGAATCGAAGGGGGCAGGTGGAACACTGAAGCTTTCTTT.